The 12 T cell receptor beta chains reported below all come from one sample, sequenced in a study of OX40 agonist ivuxolimab in advanced cancers. Generated by immunoSEQ multiplex PCR, the TCRdb table keeps only in-frame clones and is missing some. The data contain under 80,000 clones, roughly 85% of them singletons. This specimen consisted of CD4+ or CD8+ T cells sorted from blood, obtained in a trial of the OX40 agonist ivuxolimab. The source of these receptors is an adult with an advanced solid tumor such as melanoma, head and neck, liver or kidney cancer.

V and J are TRBV28 and TRBJ1-4; D remains unclear. The germline V gene encodes CDR1 MDHEN and CDR2 SYDVKM. This CDR3 has 16 residues. With 3 bases removed from V and 2 bases from J, the gap between germline ends came to 13 bases. CDR3 residues: CASSLGRGRTNEKLFF. The CDR3 region has the DNA TGTGCCAGCAGTTTGGGAAGAGGGCGGACTAATGAAAAACTGTTTTTT. The full variable domain, completed using reference TRBV28 and TRBJ1-4, is DVKVTQSSRYLVKRTGEKVFLECVQDMDHENMFWYRQDPGLGLRLIYFSYDVKMKEKGDIPEGYSVSREKKERFSLILESASTNQTSMYLCASSLGRGRTNEKLFFGSGTQLSVL.

Only a few counts were recorded for this clone. Here the CDR3 reads CASKDGQGAPGSPLHF. CDR3 DNA sequence: TGCGCCAGCAAAGATGGACAGGGGGCACCGGGATCACCCCTCCACTTT. The chain is built from TRBV5-1 and TRBJ1-6; 11 nucleotides agree with TRBD1. Germline V gene lookup returns CDR1 SGHRS and CDR2 YFSETQ. CDR3 length equals 16 residues. With 6 bases clipped from V and 10 bases from J, the junction kept 12 bases outside the gene matches.

This clone was observed a handful of times. The CDR3 DNA reads as TGTGCCAGCTCACCGGCGGCAGGGAGGAATTCACCCCTCCACTTT. Translated: CASSPAAGRNSPLHF. This chain connects TRBV18 to TRBJ1-6; the D gene is possibly TRBD1 (5 bases). From germline, CDR1 is KGHSH and CDR2 LQKENI. CDR3 length: 15 residues. V lost 3 bases, J lost 7 bases, and 13 bases lay in between.

The chain recombines TRBV6-1 with TRBJ1-5, with D maybe TRBD1 (6 bases). Germline lookup yields CDR1 MNHNS and CDR2 SASEGT. The CDR3 contains 16 residues. Trimming left V 4 bases short and J 3 bases short, with 16 bases between. The CDR3 nucleotides are TGTGCCAGCAGTGTAACGGTACAGGGATTCAATCAGCCCCAGCATTTT. It yields the protein CASSVTVQGFNQPQHF.

V is TRBV10-1 and J is TRBJ2-3, with TRBD2 identical over 8 bases. This CDR3 is built from 13 residues. CDR1 is WNHNN and CDR2 is SYGVQD in the germline V gene (reference sequence). J gave up 0 bases and V 9 bases, and 2 bases lay outside the gene matches. CDR3 DNA: TGCGCCAGTTCTAGCGGGAGCACAGATACGCAGTATTTT. Translation: CASSSGSTDTQYF.

The chain carries TRBV7-2 and TRBJ1-1, with TRBD1 identical over 7 bases. V lost 5 bases, J lost 1 base, and 4 bases stayed unmatched. The CDR3 covers 14 residues. Germline V lookup: CDR1 SGHTA, CDR2 FQGNSA. This CDR3 reads CASSTRQGNTEAFF. CDR3 DNA sequence: TGTGCCAGCAGCACTAGACAGGGGAACACTGAAGCTTTCTTT.

The V and J genes are TRBV30 and TRBJ2-1; 12 bases map to TRBD2. V lost 0 bases and J lost 2; bases outside the gene matches: 17. This CDR3 is 21 amino acids long. Germline loops: CDR1 GTSNPN, CDR2 SVGIG (reference sequence). The CDR3 coding sequence is TGTGCCTGGAGTGTACAGGGACTTAGGACTAGCGGGGATCCTCCCTACAATGAGCAGTTCTTC. Translation gives CAWSVQGLRTSGDPPYNEQFF. Full variable domain (remainder filled in from reference TRBV30 and TRBJ2-1): SQTIHQWPATLVQPVGSPLSLECTVEGTSNPNLYWYRQAAGRGLQLLFYSVGIGQISSEVPQNLSASRPQDRQFILSSKKLLLSDSGFYLCAWSVQGLRTSGDPPYNEQFFGPGTRLTVL.

V gene TRBV5-5 combines with J gene TRBJ1-2; no definite D call. The CDR3 consists of 15 residues. V was shortened by 0 bases and J by 5 bases, with 14 bases between the two germline ends. Germline CDR1 SGHKS, CDR2 YYEKEE (reference sequence). Written as DNA, the CDR3 is TGTGCCAGCAGCTTGGCCGGGCCCCGCGGGTATGGCTACACCTTC. It codes for CASSLAGPRGYGYTF.

J is TRBJ2-5 and V is TRBV4-2, with 14 positions matching TRBD2. This CDR3 region has 16 residues. CDR1 and CDR2 (germline): LGHNA, YNFKEQ. V gave up 1 base and J gave up 5 bases; unmatched junction bases: 3. The CDR3 coding sequence is TGTGCCAGCAGCCAAGGTGGGACTAGCGGGAGTGAGACCCAGTACTTC. Encoded protein: CASSQGGTSGSETQYF.

CDR3 coding DNA: TGCGCCAGCAGCTTGGGGAGACTAGCGGGAGAAAATGAGCAGTTCTTC. It codes for CASSLGRLAGENEQFF. V is TRBV5-1 and J is TRBJ2-1; 12 bases fit TRBD2. Per germline, CDR1 SGHRS and CDR2 YFSETQ. V trimming: 0 bases; J trimming: 7 bases; junction bases outside the gene matches: 5. There are 16 residues in the CDR3.

This chain links TRBV29-1 with TRBJ1-5, with a weak D call TRBD1 (6 bases). CDR3 length: 12 residues. Trimming cost V 3 bases and J 6 bases, with 9 bases left between them. Germline CDR1 and CDR2: SQVTM and ANQGSEA. The CDR3 spells CSVEGAGQPQHF. The DNA of the CDR3 is TGCAGCGTTGAGGGGGCCGGTCAGCCCCAGCATTTT.

This chain links TRBV5-4 with TRBJ2-1, with TRBD2 as a possible D gene (6 bases). The CDR3 sequence is 17 residues long. Per germline, CDR1 SGHNT and CDR2 YYREEE (reference sequence). V was clipped by 0 bases and J by 0 bases, with 13 bases between them. The CDR3 loop reads CASSLGTAGSSYNEQFF. DNA of the CDR3: TGTGCCAGCAGCTTGGGGACGGCGGGGAGCTCCTACAATGAGCAGTTCTTC.